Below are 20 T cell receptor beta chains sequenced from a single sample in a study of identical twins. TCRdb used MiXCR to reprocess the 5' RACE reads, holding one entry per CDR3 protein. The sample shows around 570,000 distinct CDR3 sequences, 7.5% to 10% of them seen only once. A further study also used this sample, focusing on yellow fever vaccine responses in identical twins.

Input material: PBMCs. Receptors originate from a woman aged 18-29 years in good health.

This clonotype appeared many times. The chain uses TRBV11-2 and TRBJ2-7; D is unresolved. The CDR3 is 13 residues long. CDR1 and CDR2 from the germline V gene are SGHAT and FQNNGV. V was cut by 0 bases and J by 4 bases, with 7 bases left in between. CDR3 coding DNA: TGTGCCAGCAGCTTAGAGCAAGCATACGAGCAGTACTTC. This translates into CASSLEQAYEQYF. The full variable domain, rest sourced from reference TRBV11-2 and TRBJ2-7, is EAGVAQSPRYKIIEKRQSVAFWCNPISGHATLYWYQQILGQGPKLLIQFQNNGVVDDSQLPKDRFSAERLKGVDSTLKIQPAKLEDSAVYLCASSLEQAYEQYFGPGTRLTVT.

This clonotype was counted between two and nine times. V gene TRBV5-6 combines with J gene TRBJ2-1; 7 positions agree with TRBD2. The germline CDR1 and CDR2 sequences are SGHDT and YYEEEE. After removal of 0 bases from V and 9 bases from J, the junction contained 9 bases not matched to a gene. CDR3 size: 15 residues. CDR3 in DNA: TGTGCCAGCAGCTTGGGTGGGACTACCCCAAGTGAGCAGTTCTTC. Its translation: CASSLGGTTPSEQFF. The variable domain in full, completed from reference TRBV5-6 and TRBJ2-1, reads DAGVTQSPTHLIKTRGQQVTLRCSPKSGHDTVSWYQQALGQGPQFIFQYYEEEERQRGNFPDRFSGHQFPNYSSELNVNALLLGDSALYLCASSLGGTTPSEQFFGPGTRLTVL.

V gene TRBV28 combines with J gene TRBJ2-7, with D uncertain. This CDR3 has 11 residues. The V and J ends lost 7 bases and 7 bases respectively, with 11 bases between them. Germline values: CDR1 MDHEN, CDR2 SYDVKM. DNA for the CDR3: TGTGCCAGCACCAGATCGAAGGAGCAGTACTTC. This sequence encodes CASTRSKEQYF. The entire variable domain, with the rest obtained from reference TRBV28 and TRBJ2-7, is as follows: DVKVTQSSRYLVKRTGEKVFLECVQDMDHENMFWYRQDPGLGLRLIYFSYDVKMKEKGDIPEGYSVSREKKERFSLILESASTNQTSMYLCASTRSKEQYFGPGTRLTVT.

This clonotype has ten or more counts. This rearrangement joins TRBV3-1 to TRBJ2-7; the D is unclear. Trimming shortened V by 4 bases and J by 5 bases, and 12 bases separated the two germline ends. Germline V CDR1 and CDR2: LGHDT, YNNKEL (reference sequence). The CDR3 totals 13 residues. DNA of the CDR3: TGTGCCAGCAGCCGATTGGGGATCAACGAGCAGTACTTC. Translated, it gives CASSRLGINEQYF.

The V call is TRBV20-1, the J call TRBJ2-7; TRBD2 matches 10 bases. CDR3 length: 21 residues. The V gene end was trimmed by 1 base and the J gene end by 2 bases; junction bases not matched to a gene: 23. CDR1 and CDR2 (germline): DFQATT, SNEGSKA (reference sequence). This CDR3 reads CSARGIIPLLAGKRDPYEQYF. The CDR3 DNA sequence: TGCAGTGCTAGAGGTATCATCCCTCTACTAGCGGGGAAAAGAGATCCCTACGAGCAGTACTTC.

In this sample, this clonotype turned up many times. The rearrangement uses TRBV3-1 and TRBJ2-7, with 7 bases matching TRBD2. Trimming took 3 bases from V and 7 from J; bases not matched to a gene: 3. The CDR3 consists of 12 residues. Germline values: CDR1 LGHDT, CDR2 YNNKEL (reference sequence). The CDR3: CASSHLAEEQYF. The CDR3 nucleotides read TGTGCCAGCAGCCACCTAGCGGAGGAGCAGTACTTC.

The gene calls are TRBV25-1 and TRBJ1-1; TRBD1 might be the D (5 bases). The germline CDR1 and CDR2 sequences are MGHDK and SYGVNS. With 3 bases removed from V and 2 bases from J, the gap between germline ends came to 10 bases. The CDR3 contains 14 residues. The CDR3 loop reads CASSEVGENTEAFF. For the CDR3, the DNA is TGTGCCAGCAGTGAGGTGGGGGAAAACACTGAAGCTTTCTTT.

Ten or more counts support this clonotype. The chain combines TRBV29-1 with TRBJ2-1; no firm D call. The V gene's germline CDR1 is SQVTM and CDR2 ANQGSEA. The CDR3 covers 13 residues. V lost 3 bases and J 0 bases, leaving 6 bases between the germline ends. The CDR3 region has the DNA TGCAGCGTTGACCGCAGCTCCTACAATGAGCAGTTCTTC. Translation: CSVDRSSYNEQFF.

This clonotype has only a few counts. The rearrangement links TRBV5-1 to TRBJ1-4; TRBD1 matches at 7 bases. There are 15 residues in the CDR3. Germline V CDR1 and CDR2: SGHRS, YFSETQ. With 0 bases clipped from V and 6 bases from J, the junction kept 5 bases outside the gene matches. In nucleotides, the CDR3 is TGCGCCAGCAGCTTGGGGACAGGTCGAGATGAAAAACTGTTTTTT. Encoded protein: CASSLGTGRDEKLFF.

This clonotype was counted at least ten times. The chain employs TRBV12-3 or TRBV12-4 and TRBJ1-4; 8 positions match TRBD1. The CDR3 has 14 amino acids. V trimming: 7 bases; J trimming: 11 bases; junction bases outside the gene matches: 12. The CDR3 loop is CASTGQGSSWKLFF. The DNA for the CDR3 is TGTGCCAGCACCGGACAGGGAAGCTCCTGGAAACTGTTTTTT.

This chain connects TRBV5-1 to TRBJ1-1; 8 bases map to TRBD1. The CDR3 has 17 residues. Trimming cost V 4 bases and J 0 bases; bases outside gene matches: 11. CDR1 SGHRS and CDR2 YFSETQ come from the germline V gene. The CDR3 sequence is CASSPGVGTGLNTEAFF. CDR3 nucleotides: TGCGCCAGCAGCCCGGGTGTGGGGACAGGATTGAACACTGAAGCTTTCTTT.

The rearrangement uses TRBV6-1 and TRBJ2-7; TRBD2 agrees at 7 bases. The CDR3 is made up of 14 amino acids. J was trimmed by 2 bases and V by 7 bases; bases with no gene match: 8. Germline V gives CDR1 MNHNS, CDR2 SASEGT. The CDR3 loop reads CASTPGLSAYEQYF. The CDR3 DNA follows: TGTGCCAGCACCCCGGGACTATCAGCCTACGAGCAGTACTTC.

The CDR3 DNA reads as TGTGCCAGCAACCTCGGGCAGTCCTACAATGAGCAGTTCTTC. Its translation is CASNLGQSYNEQFF. This chain links TRBV7-9 with TRBJ2-1; the D is unclear. CDR3 length: 14 amino acids. Per germline, CDR1 SEHNR and CDR2 FQNEAQ (reference sequence). Trimming pared 7 bases from V and 1 base from J, leaving 11 bases between.

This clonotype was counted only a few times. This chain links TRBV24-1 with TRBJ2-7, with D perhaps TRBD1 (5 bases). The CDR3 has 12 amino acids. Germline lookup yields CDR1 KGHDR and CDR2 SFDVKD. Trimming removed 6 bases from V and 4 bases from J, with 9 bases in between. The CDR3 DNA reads TGTGCCACCAGTACAGGCGGATACGAGCAGTACTTC. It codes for CATSTGGYEQYF.

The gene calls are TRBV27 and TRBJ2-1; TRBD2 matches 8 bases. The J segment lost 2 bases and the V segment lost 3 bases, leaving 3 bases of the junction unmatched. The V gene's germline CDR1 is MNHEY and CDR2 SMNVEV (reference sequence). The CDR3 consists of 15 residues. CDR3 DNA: TGTGCCAGCAGTTTTCCGGGAGGGCCCTACAATGAGCAGTTCTTC. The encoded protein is CASSFPGGPYNEQFF.

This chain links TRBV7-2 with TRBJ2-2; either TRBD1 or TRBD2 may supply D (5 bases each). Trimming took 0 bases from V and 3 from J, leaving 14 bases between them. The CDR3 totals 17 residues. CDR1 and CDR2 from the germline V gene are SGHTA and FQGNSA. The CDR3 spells CASSLALGGWDTGELFF. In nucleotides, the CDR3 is TGTGCCAGCAGCTTAGCGCTTGGGGGATGGGACACCGGGGAGCTGTTTTTT.

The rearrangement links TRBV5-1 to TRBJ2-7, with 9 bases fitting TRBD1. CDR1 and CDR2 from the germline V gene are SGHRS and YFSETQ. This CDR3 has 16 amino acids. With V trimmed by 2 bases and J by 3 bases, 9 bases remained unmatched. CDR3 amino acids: CASSFGGTGIIYEQYF. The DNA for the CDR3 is TGCGCCAGCAGCTTCGGGGGGACAGGGATAATCTACGAGCAGTACTTC.

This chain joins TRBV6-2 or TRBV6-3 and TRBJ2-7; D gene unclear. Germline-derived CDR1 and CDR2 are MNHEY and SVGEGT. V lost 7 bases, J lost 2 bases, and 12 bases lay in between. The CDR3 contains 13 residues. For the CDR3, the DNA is TGTGCCAGCACCTGGACGGTGGCCTACGAGCAGTACTTC. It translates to CASTWTVAYEQYF.

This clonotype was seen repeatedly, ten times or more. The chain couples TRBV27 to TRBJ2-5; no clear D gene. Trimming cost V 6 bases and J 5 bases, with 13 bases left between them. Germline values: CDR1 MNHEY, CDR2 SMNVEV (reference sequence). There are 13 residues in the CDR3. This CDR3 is CASRNYGTETQYF. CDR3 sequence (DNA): TGTGCCAGCAGAAACTATGGCACGGAGACCCAGTACTTC.

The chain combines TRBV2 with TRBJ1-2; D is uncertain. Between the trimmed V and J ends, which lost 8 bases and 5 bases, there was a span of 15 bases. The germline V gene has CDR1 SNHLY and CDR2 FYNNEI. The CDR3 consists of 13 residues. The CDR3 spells CASAGRPSYGYTF. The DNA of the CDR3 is TGTGCCAGCGCGGGAAGGCCGTCATATGGCTACACCTTC. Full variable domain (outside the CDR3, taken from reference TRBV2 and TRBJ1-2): EPEVTQTPSHQVTQMGQEVILRCVPISNHLYFYWYRQILGQKVEFLVSFYNNEISEKSEIFDDQFSVERPDGSNFTLKIRSTKLEDSAMYFCASAGRPSYGYTFGSGTRLTVV.